These T cell receptor beta chains were read from a single sample in a study of cytomegalovirus exposure and HLA in healthy donors. The repertoire was sequenced with immunoSEQ multiplex PCR; TCRdb's copy has only in-frame clones and lacks some. Among some 110,000 clones listed, around 74% were seen once. The sample was PBMCs. These receptors were collected from a man in his forties in good health and CMV-seronegative. CDR3s leave out the opening cysteine and the closing phenylalanine or tryptophan. Clone size is not always given. Where it is, it says once, few, many or a class for expanded clones.

clone_size v_call cdr3_aa
NA TRBV10-3 AISEAGSTYEQY
few TRBV4-3 ASSQEKRGVLNEQF
NA TRBV30 AWEHITGTPRGGYT
few TRBV2 ASSVRSGGAWTGELF
NA TRBV4-2 ASSQLSGVSYEQY
few TRBV19 ASSIRDRDQPQH
NA TRBV28 ASRPTGQPQH
NA TRBV12-1 ATAFRRQRNEKLF
NA TRBV5-6 ASRPGLLYNEQF
NA TRBV28 ASSPGSGGLYEQY
NA TRBV5-4 ASSAGQGTETQY
NA TRBV5-1 ASSLISGTPSYNEQF
NA TRBV28 ASNLRTGFTYEQY
few TRBV9 ASSIGTGGTGDTQY
few TRBV7-9 ASSLAGGNNYGYT
NA TRBV11-3 ASSPPTGEETQY
NA TRBV11-2 ASTSRGPGRVEKLF
NA TRBV7-9 ASRVAGTEVYEQY
NA TRBV27 ASKWDRWADTQY
NA TRBV4-1 ASSHMLRGLDYGYT
NA TRBV6-6 ASSYSRGTEETQY
NA TRBV28 ASSLTSGGKYEQY
NA TRBV18 ASSPRGLGDYGYT
NA TRBV11-1 ASTPTGTVFSGANVLT
NA TRBV2 ASGRGDSYEQY
NA TRBV28 ASSPQTGNSPLH
few TRBV4-1 ASSQRLLTGNTEAF
NA TRBV7-8 ASGQGSADTQY
NA TRBV28 ASLPQGMVDAQY
NA TRBV18 ASSPPSSGSYNEQF
NA TRBV12-5 ASGPGVAGGNEQF
NA TRBV7-9 ASSPSGDTDTQY
NA TRBV19 ASSMLGRGHNGYT
NA TRBV7-2 ASSQNREFYEQY
NA TRBV5-1 ASSLGRGFETQY
NA TRBV28 ASSLAVDSNQPQH